This T cell receptor (beta chain) was sequenced for a study of T cells after yellow fever vaccination. Study-level results: Though it reached lower strength, the secondary response hit its peak faster, day 5 versus 15.

5'RACE template switching generated TCR cDNA, adding a universal primer site and UMIs. TCRdb recomputed calls from the 5' RACE reads with MiXCR, one row per CDR3 protein. The sample records about 370,000 distinct CDR3 sequences, approximately 10% being singletons. This clonotype was counted only a few times. Its antigen is not identified. V lost 4 bases, J lost 7 bases, and 15 bases lay in between. The germline V gene has CDR1 SGHNT and CDR2 YYREEE (reference sequence). The CDR3 is 15 residues long. This chain joins TRBV5-4 and TRBJ1-6; maybe TRBD1 (5 bases). Sample: PBMCs, taken on the day of the first yellow fever vaccination. This receptor was taken from a man aged 18 to 29 who received the YFV17D yellow fever vaccine. The CDR3 nucleotides are TGTGCCAGCAGCGGCCGGGGCGGGGTAAATTCACCCCTCCACTTT. Translation gives CASSGRGGVNSPLHF.